The 7 T cell receptor beta chains presented below share a single source sample, sequenced in a study of glioma-infiltrating T cells. Amplification of TCR alpha and beta CDR3 regions from RNA used iRepertoire nested multiplex PCR. TCRdb itself ran the multiplex PCR reads through MiXCR, one entry per CDR3 protein. Of about 180,000 distinct CDR3 sequences in the sample, about 47% were seen once. Sequenced sample: glioma tissue, nonneoplastic brain tissue, or PBMCs (not recorded which). The receptor set was obtained from a human donor with low-grade glioma or glioblastoma, undergoing nonglioma brain surgery, or in good health (not recorded which).

The chain uses TRBV7-9 and TRBJ2-7; 7 bases fit TRBD1. The V gene end was trimmed by 5 bases and the J gene end by 6 bases; junction bases not matched to a gene: 4. The CDR3 extends over 12 amino acids. CDR1 and CDR2 (germline): SEHNR, FQNEAQ (reference sequence). The CDR3 region is CASSATGREQYF. CDR3 nucleotides: TGTGCCAGCAGCGCGACAGGGCGCGAGCAGTACTTC.

V is TRBV6-1 and J is TRBJ2-1; TRBD2 matches 8 bases. This CDR3 is 17 amino acids long. Germline V CDR1 and CDR2: MNHNS, SASEGT. The CDR3: CVSTPRGGRGSYNEQFF. The DNA of the CDR3 is TGTGTTAGCACTCCCCGCGGGGGGCGCGGCTCCTACAATGAGCAGTTCTTC.

This clonotype was seen a handful of times. This rearrangement joins TRBV20-1 to TRBJ2-3, with 8 nucleotides matching TRBD2. J was trimmed by 2 bases and V by 0 bases; bases with no gene match: 7. This CDR3 is 16 amino acids long. Germline V lookup: CDR1 DFQATT, CDR2 SNEGSKA (reference sequence). CDR3 amino acids: CSARDRAAGVTDTQYF. DNA for the CDR3: TGCAGTGCTAGAGATCGGGCAGCGGGAGTCACAGATACGCAGTATTTT.

The CDR3 DNA follows: TGTGCCAGCAGCCCGGGCGAGGTGTACGAGCAGTACTTC. It yields the protein CASSPGEVYEQYF. V and J are TRBV7-9 and TRBJ2-7; D not certain. Germline V gene data show CDR1 as SEHNR and CDR2 as FQNEAQ (reference sequence). Trimming removed 5 bases from V and 4 bases from J, with 12 bases in between. This CDR3 has 13 amino acids.

This clonotype has at least ten counts. This sequence joins TRBV28 and TRBJ2-1; D is unclear. The V gene lost 7 bases and the J gene lost 5 bases, with 15 bases spanning the gap. Germline-derived CDR1 and CDR2 are MDHEN and SYDVKM. This CDR3 has 14 amino acids. Here the CDR3 DNA reads TGTGCCAGCACCCCATTGGACCCGAACAATGAGCAGTTCTTC. This sequence encodes CASTPLDPNNEQFF.

This clonotype came up once. V usage is TRBV2 and J usage is TRBJ2-3; D is unresolved. This CDR3 comprises 16 residues. CDR1 is SNHLY, CDR2 FYNNEI, per germline. Trimming removed 6 bases from V and 3 bases from J, with 19 bases in between. The DNA for the CDR3 is TGTGCCAGCAGCGATTACAGTTTGATTGGGACAGATACGCAGTATTTT. It translates to CASSDYSLIGTDTQYF.

As to this clonotype: Mismatch with germline at one junction end may stem from a read error. The V gene is TRBV2, the J gene TRBJ2-5, with TRBD1 matching over 9 bases. This CDR3 contains 13 residues. Germline assignment: CDR1 SNHLY and CDR2 FYNNEI. For the CDR3, the DNA is TGTGCCAGCAACAGGGGGCCGCAAGAGACCCAGCACTTC. Protein sequence: CASNRGPQETQHF.